This TCR beta chain was profiled in a study of blood T cell repertoires in COVID-19. Study as a whole: Acute and convalescent COVID-19 samples came from the United States, Italy and Spain. In each case, the material was cDNA or gDNA derived from T cells, B-cell-depleted T cells, or PBMCs.

With 3 bases removed from V and 4 bases from J, the gap between germline ends came to 13 bases. The CDR3 runs 15 residues. CDR1 is SGHTA and CDR2 is FQGNSA in the germline V gene. Using immunoSEQ multiplex PCR, the repertoire was profiled, and TCRdb retains in-frame clones only, with some absent. The sample shows about 210,000 clones, around four fifths of them seen only once. Patients in Seattle were enrolled during active infection, then followed longitudinally. What was sequenced was peripheral blood. This sequence joins TRBV7-2 and TRBJ1-5; the D is unclear. The clonotype comes from a man aged 60-69 years with COVID-19, enrolled during active disease. CDR3 amino acids: CASSFSSGINQPQHF. The CDR3 coding sequence is TGTGCCAGCAGCTTTTCATCCGGGATTAATCAGCCCCAGCATTTT.